This section outlines one T cell receptor (beta chain) sequence together with its context. The data were taken from a study of PD-1 blockade in classical Hodgkin lymphoma. The sample's time point: cycle 4 day 1 (C4D1), after 5 to 7 weeks of nivolumab. Every one of the patients relapsed after autologous stem cell transplantation (brentuximab vedotin exposure was variable). Through magnetic negative selection, CD8+ T cells were separated from PBMCs that had been thawed. TCRdb's copy holds only in-frame clones and misses some; the assay was immunoSEQ multiplex PCR. The sample includes 9,500 to 10,000 clones, less than 80% of them seen just once. The CDR3 sequence is 14 residues long. Germline loops: CDR1 SGHVS, CDR2 FQNEAQ. Trimming stripped 6 bases from V and 0 bases from J, with 12 bases between.

The material was CD8+ T cells from blood, obtained before the fourth cycle of nivolumab. The receptor was derived from a human donor with classical Hodgkin lymphoma. The rearrangement joins TRBV7-8 to TRBJ2-7; D perhaps matches TRBD1 (6 bases). The CDR3: CASRGQTVSYEQYF. The CDR3 coding sequence is TGTGCCAGCAGAGGACAGACTGTCTCCTACGAGCAGTACTTC.